This T cell receptor beta chain comes out of a study of beta chain features in type 1 diabetes. The germline V and J ends were trimmed by 5 bases and 3 bases, with 15 bases remaining between them. The length of the CDR3 is 15 residues. CDR1 and CDR2 (germline): MDHEN, SYDVKM. Using CD45RO/CCR7/CD25/CD127/CD95/CD27, CD4+ naive, central memory, regulatory and stem cell-like memory cells were sorted. Populations isolated by sorting all had purity greater than 95%. This clone was counted at least ten times. Its antigen is unknown. Findings of the study overall: All four CD4+ subsets of Type 1 diabetes patients contained TCRB CDR3s that were moderately but significantly shorter. Researchers cautioned that cDNA sequencing could over-represent cells with high TCR expression. Researchers could not determine here whether HLA type influences TCRB rearrangement.

Reverse transcription of all isolated RNA meant that expressed TCRB transcripts were sequenced. Data came from immunoSEQ multiplex PCR; TCRdb stores just in-frame clones and leaves some out. The profile shows more than 100,000 clones, 25% to 35% of them singletons. The TCR sequence derives from a woman in her late teens or twenties with type 1 diabetes. This sequence joins TRBV28 and TRBJ2-3; a possible D gene is TRBD2 (6 bases). Sequencing input: central memory CD4+ T cells from blood. The CDR3 coding sequence is TGTGCCAGCAGTCTCCGCCCTGGGGGGACAGATACGCAGTATTTT. This sequence encodes CASSLRPGGTDTQYF.